These 30 T cell receptor beta chains originate from one sample sequenced in a study of tissue T cells after allogeneic stem cell transplantation. Method: immunoSEQ multiplex PCR; TCRdb's copy keeps in-frame clones and lacks some. Altogether about 17,000 clones are present, around 70% being singletons, with the ten largest covering 0.75% to 1%. Sequenced: spleen. The receptors here all came from a female BALB/c mouse in good health. MHC haplotype here: H2-d.

Note on this clone: Germline and genes here are mouse. The part of the CDR3 DNA that was read is TGTGCCAGCAGTATACGGAGCTCCTATGAACAGTAC. Amino acid sequence: CASSIRSSYEQY. The entire CDR3 protein is CASSIRSSYEQYF. The V gene is TRBV19, the J gene TRBJ2-7; no clear D gene. The read finishes 1 residue shy of the CDR3 end, and the germline J gene is used to complete it. Germline V gene data show CDR1 as FNHDT and CDR2 as SITEND (reference sequence). The CDR3 extends over 13 amino acids. Trimming shortened V by 1 base and J by 0 bases, and 5 bases separated the two germline ends. The full variable domain, with the rest looked up from reference TRBV19 and TRBJ2-7, is GGIITQTPKFLIGQEGQKLTLKCQQNFNHDTMYWYRQDSGKGLRLIYYSITENDLQKGDLSEGYDASREKKSSFSLTVTSAQKNEMAVFLCASSIRSSYEQYFGPGTRLTVL.

About this clone: Here the gene names and germline are mouse. The DNA ends 1 residue before the CDR3 does, and the rest of the CDR3 is filled in from the germline J gene. This chain joins TRBV14 and TRBJ2-4; D unresolved. This CDR3 has 14 amino acids. V was trimmed by 3 bases and J by 0 bases, leaving 8 bases between them. CDR1 SGHDT and CDR2 FRDEAV come from the germline V gene. CDR3 DNA, as far as it was read: TGTGCCAGCAGTTATGGGAGTAGTCAAAACACCTTGTAC. This gives the protein CASSYGSSQNTLY. The full CDR3 reads CASSYGSSQNTLYF.

In this sample, this clone turned up a few times. Gene names are the mouse ones. Sequencing ends 1 residue short of the CDR3 end; the germline J gene provides the rest. V and J are TRBV14 and TRBJ2-7; 11 nucleotides agree with TRBD1. J gave up 7 bases and V 0 bases, and 3 bases lay outside the gene matches. This CDR3 is built from 14 residues. CDR1 is SGHDT and CDR2 is FRDEAV in the germline V gene. The sequenced CDR3 bases are TGTGCCAGCAGTTTCTTGGACAGGGGGCCCGAACAGTAC. It is translated as CASSFLDRGPEQY. The CDR3 in full is CASSFLDRGPEQYF.

Details on this clone: Gene names refer to mouse genes. The CDR3 goes on 1 residue after the read ends, and that part is filled in from the germline J gene. This sequence joins TRBV13-1 and TRBJ1-5; 8 positions agree with TRBD1. The CDR3 extends over 13 amino acids. CDR1 and CDR2 from the germline V gene are NSHNY and SYGAGN. The junction had 1 base not matched to a gene; V was cut back by 1 base and J by 7 bases. CDR3 residues: CASSDNRGQAPLF. CDR3 DNA (partial): TGTGCCAGCAGTGATAACAGGGGGCAGGCTCCGCTT. Based on the CDR3 plus reference TRBV13-1 and TRBJ1-5, the full variable domain is EAAVTQSPRNKVTVTGGNVTLSCRQTNSHNYMYWYRQDTGHGLRLIHYSYGAGNLRIGDVPDGYKATRTTQEDFFLLLELASPSQTSLYFCASSDNRGQAPLFGEGTRLSVL.

Concerning this clone: One junction end disagrees with the germline gene, perhaps due to a read error. Gene names and germline match the mouse. The CDR3 end falls 1 residue outside the read, so it is completed with the germline J gene. This chain links TRBV1 with TRBJ1-5, with D hard to call. The germline CDR1 and CDR2 sequences are NSQYPW and LRSPGD (reference sequence). The length of the CDR3 is 14 residues. The CDR3 DNA, read in part, is TGCACCTGCAGTGCAGATCGGAGCAACCGGGCTCCGCTT. Its translation is CTCSADRSNRAPL. The entire CDR3 protein reads CTCSADRSNRAPLF.

This clone has a single count. The genes are named according to mouse. The read ends 1 residue shy of where the CDR3 ends; the end is completed using the germline J gene. V usage is TRBV19 and J usage is TRBJ2-3; 9 nucleotides line up with TRBD1. The germline V gene encodes CDR1 FNHDT and CDR2 SITEND (reference sequence). CDR3 length equals 15 residues. Unmatched junction bases numbered 4, after V lost 5 bases and J lost 0 bases. CDR3 sequence: CASRRDRASAETLYF. Incomplete CDR3 DNA: TGTGCCAGCAGGCGGGACAGGGCGAGTGCAGAAACGCTGTAT. Drawing the rest from reference TRBV19 and TRBJ2-3, the complete variable domain is GGIITQTPKFLIGQEGQKLTLKCQQNFNHDTMYWYRQDSGKGLRLIYYSITENDLQKGDLSEGYDASREKKSSFSLTVTSAQKNEMAVFLCASRRDRASAETLYFGSGTRLTVL.

As regards this clone: These gene names are mouse names. The sequence runs out 1 residue before the end of the CDR3; the remainder is reconstructed from the germline J gene. The V and J genes are TRBV4 and TRBJ1-4; 9 bases map to TRBD1. V was clipped by 5 bases and J by 3 bases; unmatched bases: 4. CDR1 and CDR2 (germline): LGHDT, YNNKQL (reference sequence). The CDR3 has 15 amino acids. This chain's CDR3 is CASSPRDRANERLFF. The covered CDR3 bases are TGTGCCAGCAGCCCCCGGGACAGGGCCAACGAAAGATTATTT.

In regard to this clone: Mouse gene names apply. The read comes to an end 1 residue before the CDR3 does, leaving the germline J gene to fill in the end. The chain combines TRBV31 with TRBJ1-2; a weak D match, TRBD1 (6 bases). V was trimmed by 3 bases and J by 0 bases, leaving 8 bases between them. Germline values: CDR1 GKSSPN, CDR2 SITVG. The CDR3 extends over 13 amino acids. This chain's CDR3 is CAWRRGANSDYTF. The CDR3 bases that were read are TGTGCCTGGAGGAGGGGGGCAAACTCCGACTACACC.

Turning to this clone: Mouse names are used for the genes. The DNA ends 1 residue before the CDR3 does, and the rest of the CDR3 is filled in from the germline J gene. The sample has other DNA sequences that encode this CDR3 too. The V call is TRBV5, the J call TRBJ1-1, with 9 bases fitting TRBD1. CDR3 length: 15 amino acids. Germline-derived CDR1 and CDR2 are LGHNA and YNLKQL (reference sequence). V trimming: 1 base; J trimming: 0 bases; junction bases outside the gene matches: 0. The covered CDR3 bases are TGTGCCAGCAGCCAAGGACAGGGGGCAAACACAGAAGTCTTC. Translated, it gives CASSQGQGANTEVF. The entire CDR3 is CASSQGQGANTEVFF.

Note on this clone: Mouse germline and gene names are used. The sequenced fragment ends 1 residue before the CDR3 boundary, so the rest is inferred from the germline J gene. The chain combines TRBV19 with TRBJ2-7; 7 positions match TRBD1. Germline trimming cut 4 bases from V and 1 base from J; bases unmatched to any gene: 5. The length of the CDR3 is 14 residues. The germline CDR1 and CDR2 sequences are FNHDT and SITEND (reference sequence). CDR3 loop: CASSHTGASYEQYF. CDR3 bases read: TGTGCCAGCAGTCATACAGGGGCGTCCTATGAACAGTAC.

For this clone: Mouse gene names and germline throughout. The DNA ends 1 residue before the CDR3 does, and the rest of the CDR3 is filled in from the germline J gene. The chain carries TRBV29 and TRBJ1-2, with TRBD1 as a possible D gene (6 bases). The V gene lost 5 bases and the J gene lost 0 bases, with 10 bases spanning the gap. Germline values: CDR1 MSHET, CDR2 SYDVDS. The CDR3 totals 14 residues. The CDR3 is CASSPGTTNSDYTF. CDR3 DNA (partial): TGTGCTAGCAGTCCCGGGACAACAAACTCCGACTACACC.

Worth noting for this clone: Germline and genes: mouse. From the germline J gene comes the end of the CDR3, since the read stops 1 residue before it. The genes are TRBV29 and TRBJ1-1, with D possibly being TRBD1 (5 bases). The CDR3 covers 12 residues. The germline V gene encodes CDR1 MSHET and CDR2 SYDVDS. V was trimmed by 8 bases and J by 0 bases, leaving 7 bases between them. The CDR3 sequence is CASRGANTEVFF. CDR3 DNA, as far as it was read: TGTGCTAGCCGGGGGGCAAACACAGAAGTCTTC.

With respect to this clone: The listed genes are named as in mouse. The CDR3 reads CASGVGTNTGQLYF. The DNA read from the CDR3 is TGTGCCAGCGGTGTCGGGACAAACACCGGGCAGCTCTAC. The rearrangement joins TRBV13-2 to TRBJ2-2; no definite D call. Sequencing ends 1 residue short of the CDR3 end; the germline J gene provides the rest. The CDR3 runs to 14 residues. Between the trimmed V and J ends, which lost 3 bases and 0 bases, there was a span of 6 bases. The germline V gene has CDR1 NNHNN and CDR2 SYGAGS (reference sequence).

For this clone: These gene names are mouse names. Coverage ceases 1 residue before the CDR3 finishes, and the germline J gene fills in the end. The chain couples TRBV30 to TRBJ1-1, with TRBD1 as a possible D gene (6 bases). V lost 5 bases to trimming and J lost 7 bases, with 8 bases between them. Germline V CDR1 and CDR2: SQVVS, ANEGSEA. The CDR3 is 10 residues long. Partial CDR3 DNA: TGTAGTTCTGAACAGGGAGAAGTCTTC. Amino acid sequence: CSSEQGEVF. In full, the CDR3 reads CSSEQGEVFF.

As regards this clone: All gene names here are mouse names. The read ends 1 residue early relative to the CDR3; the germline J gene fills the gap. The rearrangement joins TRBV13-2 to TRBJ1-6, with TRBD1 as a possible D gene (6 bases). TRBJ1-6 is labeled an ORF, and its function is uncertain. The CDR3 consists of 14 residues. Germline values: CDR1 NNHNN, CDR2 SYGAGS (reference sequence). Trimming took off 3 bases at V and 5 bases at J, with 9 bases between the two ends. CDR3 sequence: CASGAGTNNSPLYF. The DNA read from the CDR3 is TGTGCCAGCGGTGCCGGGACAAATAATTCGCCCCTCTAC.

As concerns this clone: Germline and genes here are mouse. From the germline J gene comes the end of the CDR3, since the read stops 1 residue before it. The chain couples TRBV5 to TRBJ1-4; 7 bases are shared with TRBD1. The CDR3 length is 16 residues. J lost 0 bases, V lost 4 bases, and 5 bases had no gene match. From germline, CDR1 is LGHNA and CDR2 YNLKQL (reference sequence). The CDR3 sequence is CASSPDREISNERLFF. The sequenced CDR3 bases are TGTGCCAGCAGCCCAGACAGGGAAATTTCCAACGAAAGATTATTT.

The table lists this clone with a few counts. All gene names here are mouse names. Other DNA sequences in this specimen translate into the identical CDR3. CDR3 sequence: CASGVTGYEQYF. Partial CDR3 DNA: TGTGCCAGCGGTGTCACTGGGTATGAACAGTAC. J is TRBJ2-7 and V is TRBV13-2; a weak D match, TRBD2 (6 bases). The observed sequence ends 1 residue before the CDR3 terminus, with the missing tail filled in from the germline J gene. This CDR3 has 12 residues. Germline assignment: CDR1 NNHNN and CDR2 SYGAGS (reference sequence). Trimming took off 3 bases at V and 4 bases at J, with 8 bases between the two ends.

Comments on this clone: Gene and germline names: mouse. The DNA ends 1 residue before the CDR3 does, and the rest of the CDR3 is filled in from the germline J gene. This chain uses TRBV13-1 with TRBJ1-6; no definite D call. TRBJ1-6 is filed as an ORF, its function uncertain. This CDR3 has 14 amino acids. CDR1 and CDR2 (germline): NSHNY, SYGAGN. Trimming cost V 3 bases and J 2 bases, with 6 bases left between them. The CDR3 protein is CASSAAPYNSPLYF. The covered CDR3 bases are TGTGCCAGCAGTGCGGCACCCTATAATTCGCCCCTCTAC.

Points on this clone: Gene names follow the mouse nomenclature. Read data end 1 residue before the CDR3 end; the end is taken from the germline J gene. The chain recombines TRBV19 with TRBJ1-1; 7 bases match TRBD1. The germline CDR1 and CDR2 sequences are FNHDT and SITEND (reference sequence). After removal of 4 bases from V and 3 bases from J, the junction contained 3 bases not matched to a gene. The CDR3 runs to 13 residues. CDR3 DNA, as far as it was read: TGTGCCAGCAGTCGACAGGGAGACACAGAAGTCTTC. Protein sequence: CASSRQGDTEVF. The whole CDR3 reads CASSRQGDTEVFF.

On this clone itself: Gene names denote mouse genes. The CDR3 end falls 1 residue outside the read, so it is completed with the germline J gene. The rearrangement links TRBV31 to TRBJ1-1, with D perhaps TRBD1 (6 bases). Germline values: CDR1 GKSSPN, CDR2 SITVG. Trimming cost V 3 bases and J 0 bases, with 8 bases left between them. The CDR3 sequence is 13 residues long. The CDR3 protein is CAWRGQTNTEVFF. Partial CDR3 DNA: TGTGCCTGGAGAGGACAGACAAACACAGAAGTCTTC.

About this clone: The gene names here belong to mouse. The read stops 1 residue short of the end of the CDR3; the missing end is completed from the germline J gene. V and J are TRBV2 and TRBJ1-4, with D possibly being TRBD1 (6 bases). CDR3 size: 16 residues. Germline lookup yields CDR1 LGHNA and CDR2 YSYQKL. Between the trimmed V and J ends, which lost 0 bases and 6 bases, there was a span of 14 bases. The CDR3 reads CASSQDPRGGDERLFF. The CDR3 DNA, read in part, is TGTGCCAGCAGCCAAGACCCCAGGGGAGGGGACGAAAGATTATTT.

Worth noting for this clone: These gene names are mouse names. From the germline J gene comes the end of the CDR3, since the read stops 1 residue before it. The chain uses TRBV13-2 and TRBJ1-4; 7 bases are a match to TRBD1. The junction had 0 bases not matched to a gene; V was cut back by 5 bases and J by 5 bases. This CDR3 contains 12 residues. Germline CDR1 is NNHNN and CDR2 is SYGAGS (reference sequence). The CDR3 protein is CASGTGNERLFF. The DNA read from the CDR3 is TGTGCCAGCGGGACAGGGAACGAAAGATTATTT.

Details on this clone: Mouse names are used for the genes. The CDR3 end is not reached by the read, which stops 1 residue before it; the germline J gene fills it in. The V call is TRBV31, the J call TRBJ2-4; either TRBD1 or TRBD2 may supply D (6 bases each). Germline V gene data show CDR1 as GKSSPN and CDR2 as SITVG. V lost 1 base and J 3 bases, leaving 8 bases between the germline ends. The CDR3 runs to 13 residues. The DNA read from the CDR3 is TGTGCCTGGAGTCATGGGGGCCAAAACACCTTGTAC. Translating it yields CAWSHGGQNTLY. The full CDR3 protein reads CAWSHGGQNTLYF.

About this clone: Genes here carry mouse names. Read sequence stops 1 residue before the CDR3 end, and the germline J gene provides the missing end. The chain joins TRBV19 to TRBJ2-1; TRBD1 aligns across 9 bases. Germline V gene lookup returns CDR1 FNHDT and CDR2 SITEND (reference sequence). Trimming at V came to 4 bases and at J to 3 bases, leaving 5 bases not matched to a gene. This CDR3 has 15 amino acids. CDR3 DNA, as far as it was read: TGTGCCAGCAGTCCGGGACAGGGAAGCTATGCTGAGCAGTTC. Protein product: CASSPGQGSYAEQF. The full CDR3 protein is CASSPGQGSYAEQFF.

As regards this clone: Gene names are the mouse ones. The read stops 1 residue short of the end of the CDR3; the missing end is completed from the germline J gene. The genes are TRBV2 and TRBJ1-1, with D hard to call. This CDR3 has 14 residues. Per the germline V gene, CDR1 is LGHNA and CDR2 is YSYQKL. The V gene lost 0 bases and the J gene lost 1 base, with 6 bases spanning the gap. The CDR3 reads CASSQDQVNTEVFF. The part of the CDR3 DNA that was read is TGTGCCAGCAGCCAAGACCAGGTAAACACAGAAGTCTTC.

A word on this clone: Mouse names are used for the genes. Sequencing ends 1 residue short of the CDR3 end; the germline J gene provides the rest. The chain has TRBV31 and TRBJ2-2; 8 bases fit TRBD2. The CDR3 has 16 residues. The V segment lost 5 bases and the J segment 0 bases; nucleotides outside the gene matches: 8. In germline, CDR1 is GKSSPN, CDR2 SITVG. The CDR3 spells CAWDLDWGANTGQLYF. Partial CDR3 DNA: TGTGCCTGGGATCTTGACTGGGGAGCAAACACCGGGCAGCTCTAC. Variable domain in full (rest from reference TRBV31 and TRBJ2-2): AQTIHQWPVAEIKAVGSPLSLGCTIKGKSSPNLYWYWQATGGTLQQLFYSITVGQVESVVQLNLSASRPKDDQFILSTEKLLLSHSGFYLCAWDLDWGANTGQLYFGEGSKLTVL.

As concerns this clone: These gene names are mouse names. The read falls 1 residue short of the CDR3 end, and the missing part is taken from the germline J gene. The chain carries TRBV13-1 and TRBJ2-2; 7 nucleotides agree with TRBD2. CDR3 size: 16 residues. V lost 0 bases and J lost 1; bases outside the gene matches: 3. The germline gives CDR1 NSHNY, CDR2 SYGAGN. CDR3 residues: CASSDGGGKNTGQLYF. The CDR3 DNA, read in part, is TGTGCCAGCAGTGATGGGGGGGGAAAAAACACCGGGCAGCTCTAC.

Points on this clone: Genes here carry mouse names. The CDR3 end is not reached by the read, which stops 1 residue before it; the germline J gene fills it in. The chain joins TRBV13-1 to TRBJ1-2; 7 bases match TRBD1. V shed 3 bases and J 0 bases; nucleotides not matched to a gene: 2. The CDR3 runs 14 residues. The V gene's germline CDR1 is NSHNY and CDR2 SYGAGN. The CDR3 here is CASSAGTANSDYTF. CDR3 DNA (partial): TGTGCCAGCAGTGCCGGGACAGCAAACTCCGACTACACC.

Concerning this clone itself: Genes and germline come from the mouse. The read ends 1 residue before the CDR3 terminus; that terminus is restored from the germline J gene. The chain uses TRBV13-2 and TRBJ1-1; 7 positions agree with TRBD1. The V gene end was trimmed by 1 base and the J gene end by 8 bases; junction bases not matched to a gene: 5. Germline V CDR1 and CDR2: NNHNN, SYGAGS (reference sequence). The CDR3 is 13 amino acids. The covered CDR3 bases are TGTGCCAGCGGTGATAGACAGGGTCCGGAAGTCTTC. Amino acids: CASGDRQGPEVF. The full CDR3 sequence reads CASGDRQGPEVFF.

Worth noting for this clone: The genes and germline here are from mouse. The CDR3 goes on 1 residue after the read ends, and that part is filled in from the germline J gene. This chain joins TRBV13-1 and TRBJ1-1; no reliable D call. CDR1 is NSHNY and CDR2 is SYGAGN in the germline V gene. Deletions cut 4 bases from V and 1 base from J, with 8 bases between. This CDR3 has 13 amino acids. The chain's CDR3 is CASSREGNTEVFF. Incomplete CDR3 DNA: TGTGCCAGCAGTCGAGAGGGGAACACAGAAGTCTTC.